Given below is one T cell receptor (beta chain) in context. Antigen: not known. This entry belongs to a study of cytotoxic CD8 clonotypes in ibrutinib-treated CLL. Sequencing was designed to attain a depth spanning 1 in 200,000 to 1 in 1 million T cells. Some clones are missing from TCRdb's copy, which holds only in-frame ones; the method was immunoSEQ multiplex PCR. The sample contains fewer than 25,000 clones, roughly 65% of which appear only once. Whole-study results and caveats: Public clonotypes were uncommon and contracted or stayed stable on treatment. Starting clonality was above that of age-matched healthy donors and tracked circulating CD8+ T-cell counts. Sustained-remission and progressing patients were not sampled at matched times.

CDR3 length: 14 residues. CDR1 and CDR2 from the germline V gene are SGHNT and YENEEA. Trimming shortened V by 1 base and J by 0 bases, and 5 bases separated the two germline ends. This chain joins TRBV11-3 and TRBJ2-3; D is unresolved. The sequence was collected from a human donor with chronic lymphocytic leukemia. The specimen comprised PBMCs, sampled after 24 months of ibrutinib treatment. The CDR3 nucleotides read TGTGCCAGCAGCTTAGCCGCGAGCACAGATACGCAGTATTTT. Translation: CASSLAASTDTQYF.